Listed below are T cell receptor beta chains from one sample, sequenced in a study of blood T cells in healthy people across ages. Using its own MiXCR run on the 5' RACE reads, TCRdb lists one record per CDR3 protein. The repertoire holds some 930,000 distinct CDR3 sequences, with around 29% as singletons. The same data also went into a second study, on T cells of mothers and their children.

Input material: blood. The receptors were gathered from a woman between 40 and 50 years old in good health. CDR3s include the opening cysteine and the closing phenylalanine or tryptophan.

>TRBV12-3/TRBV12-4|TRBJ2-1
CASSPEAGGYNEQFF
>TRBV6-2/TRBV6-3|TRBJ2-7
CASSYWDSYEQYF
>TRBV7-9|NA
CASSLVLAGSYYEQYF
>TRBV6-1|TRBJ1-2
CATLTRGILKGYTF
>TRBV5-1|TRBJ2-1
CASSLLGQLYNEQFF
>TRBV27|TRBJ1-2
CASSIQGARGYTF
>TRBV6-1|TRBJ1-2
CASGGTVYGYTF
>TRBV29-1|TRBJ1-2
CSVEEGQRWNYGYTF
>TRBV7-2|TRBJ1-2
CASSPRAAPANYGYTF
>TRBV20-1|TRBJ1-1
CNAGTANTEAFF
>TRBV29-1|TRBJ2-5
CSDPWGPQETQYF
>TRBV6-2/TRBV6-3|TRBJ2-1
CATTGPHNEQFF
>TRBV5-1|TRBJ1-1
CASSLARRDSEAFF
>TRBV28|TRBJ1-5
CASSLKVGAYSNQPQHF
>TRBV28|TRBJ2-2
CASSRTAPSGELFF
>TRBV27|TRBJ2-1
CASSTNSPKGKQFF
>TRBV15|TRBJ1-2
CATLGAYGYTF
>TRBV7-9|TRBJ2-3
CASSLGLAGPFADTQYF
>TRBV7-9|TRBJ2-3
CASRNGTARYTQYF
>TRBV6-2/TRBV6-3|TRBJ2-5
CASKGGGFETQYF
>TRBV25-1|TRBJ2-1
CASSEPQSFRGNEQFF
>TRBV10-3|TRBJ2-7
CAISQGMPPYEQYF
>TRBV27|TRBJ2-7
CASSLSRDLYEQYF
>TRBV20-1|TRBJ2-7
CSAEAQGRSYEQYF
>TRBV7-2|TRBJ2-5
CASSSRTGCWRQETQYF
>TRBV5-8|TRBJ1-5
CASSQGVNSGSQPQHF
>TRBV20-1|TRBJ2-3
CSAKRVLTDTQYF
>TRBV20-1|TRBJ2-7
CSAKSTVTYEQYF
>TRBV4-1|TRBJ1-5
CASSPWAGGDQPQHF
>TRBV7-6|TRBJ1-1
CASSKGQGVPEAFF
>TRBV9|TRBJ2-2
CASSGGPGGSGELFF
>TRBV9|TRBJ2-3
CASSGRAGGQDTQYF
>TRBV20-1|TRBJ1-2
CSATPTGDYGYTF
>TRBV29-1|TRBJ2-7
CSVEWASSGRSYEQYF
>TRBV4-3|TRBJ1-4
CASSQEEGAATNEKLFF
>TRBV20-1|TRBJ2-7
CSAGPWETEQYF
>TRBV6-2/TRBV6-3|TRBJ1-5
CASSYVAGYQPQHF
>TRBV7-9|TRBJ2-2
CASTSSPLQGMNTGELFF
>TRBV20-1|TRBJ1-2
CSARVGHHGYTF
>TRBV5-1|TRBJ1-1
CATSLGTEVFF
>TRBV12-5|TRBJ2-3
CASGASGGSDTQYF
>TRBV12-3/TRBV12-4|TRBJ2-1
CASSLGRLAGYYEQFF
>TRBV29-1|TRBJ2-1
CSVRLGGLSNEQFF
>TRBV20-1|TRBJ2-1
CSASEGTGYNEQFF
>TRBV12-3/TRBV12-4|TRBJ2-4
CASSPEGLAKNIQYF
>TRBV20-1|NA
CSASGGRVSYEQYF
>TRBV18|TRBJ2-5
CASSPPSGQSIQETQYF
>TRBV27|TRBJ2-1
CASSASTGPGEQFF
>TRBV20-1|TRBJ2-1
CSAREWDAYNEQFF
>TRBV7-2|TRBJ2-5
CASSPGLAPATQYF
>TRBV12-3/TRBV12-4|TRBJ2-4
CASSPHRTAGKAKNIQYF
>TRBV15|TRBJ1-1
CATSRSRRGGNTEAFF
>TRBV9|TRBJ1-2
CATRGGAHYGYTF